This TCR beta chain was profiled in a study of blood T cells in healthy people across ages. Overall study findings and caveats: Versus aged donors, long-lived donors had higher diversity and more naive CD4+ cells. PBMCs left unsorted prevented a conclusive naive versus antigen-experienced comparison. Investigators treated diversity estimates from one million T cells as underestimates.

The use of a sample-barcoded 5' primer and a J-beta primer mix characterized a second PCR of about 7 to 12 cycles. A single record per CDR3 protein comes from TCRdb applying MiXCR to the 5' RACE reads. Altogether about 1,800,000 distinct CDR3 sequences are present, approximately 30% being singletons, with the ten largest covering roughly 8%. The CDR3 is 15 residues long. The V end was cut by 8 bases, the J end by 0 bases, with 15 bases between. Germline V lookup: CDR1 SGHAT, CDR2 FQNNGV. The table lists this clonotype with a few counts. Its specificity is not known. Each individual donor underwent a draw of approximately 10 milliliters of peripheral blood.

This rearrangement joins TRBV11-2 to TRBJ2-3; D call uncertain. This receptor was taken from a woman aged 25 to 45 in good health. Sequencing was performed on blood. The CDR3 loop is CASAYSGPSTDTQYF. The CDR3 nucleotides read TGTGCCAGCGCCTATTCGGGCCCCAGCACAGATACGCAGTATTTT.